This T cell receptor beta chain appears in the sequencing data of a study of shared clonotypes between healthy human individuals (dated by TCRdb to the early 2020s). Study-wide context: Two women and a few men aged 18 to 49 years were included in the cohort. Per donor, three plates each were used for CD4 naive and CD4 memory, two for CD8 naive, and one for CD8 memory. To estimate repertoire size and how much clonotype sharing occurs between individuals, the study deeply sequenced the blood TCR repertoires of roughly 5 healthy adults. To increase sequencing depth and limit assay-specific biases, TCR repertoire library preparation and sequencing were carried out by different laboratories using diverse techniques. Between about 0.94 and 8.9 billion PBMCs per donor were obtained by leukapheresis.

Its CDR3 holds 17 amino acids, cysteine through phenylalanine. CDR3 DNA is the only sequence kept; it has 51 bases, read in frame from the first base. Using the deep immunoSEQ assay, multiplex PCR amplified TCR CDR3 regions from genomic DNA. Extracted genomic DNA from each cell subset was distributed evenly across all wells of several immunoSEQ 96-well plates, and each plate was treated as a replicate. Each replicate PCR for sorted subsets received about 200 ng genomic DNA, equal to about 30,000 T cell genomes. Purified libraries were measured with a Qubit 3.0 fluorometer, size-checked on a Bioanalyzer 2100, and measured again with the KAPA Library Quantification kit. A separate single-read 150-cycle Illumina NextSeq 550 flow cell was used to sequence each immunoSEQ 96-well plate. Concerning the study's data processing: Because the immunoSEQ output included only junctional sequences and no quality scores, the filtering could not be the same as the filtering used for full-length reads. To assign V/J genes and CDR3, sequences were annotated using PyIR, a Python wrapper for IgBLAST v1.9, with IMGT germline references. Reads were filtered out if the reads had weak V/J assignments (E-value above 1e-6), no CDR3, stop codons, out-of-frame junctions, or ambiguous translated residues. A V3J clonotype was defined by an identical inferred V gene, J gene, and CDR3 amino acid sequence. To compute the percentage overlap between repertoires, the number of shared unique clonotypes was divided by the size of the smaller repertoire. Richness of each repertoire was evaluated using RTK rarefaction, the Chao1 estimator, and Recon v2.1 estimates of unobserved clonotypes. Generation probabilities were computed with OLGA for all TCRbeta clonotypes obtained by the gDNA method from several donors. TCRdb's version of the immuneACCESS table is confined to in-frame rearrangements and falls short of the full clone set. An unresolved V gene accounts for under half of the shortfall where checked; the remainder is of unknown origin. Clone size and V and J calls were adopted from that table, with D and trimming inferred from the DNA. Within this sample are 2 million to 2.5 million clones, with approximately 95% of them counted one time only. Under 0.45% of the sample rests with the top ten.

Donors were healthy HIV-negative adults with no recently reported acute infections or vaccinations. All donors were Caucasian adults living in Nashville, Tennessee, USA. CD4+ T cells were enriched by magnetic negative selection; naive cells were then positively selected on CD45RA, and the negative fraction formed the memory subset. After blood collection by leukapheresis, PBMCs were isolated using Ficoll-Histopaque density gradient centrifugation and then cryopreserved in the vapor phase of liquid nitrogen. Analytical flow cytometry was used to check the purity and quantity of each magnetically sorted T cell population. Each sorted fraction had its genomic DNA isolated and then quantified by UV absorbance on a Nanodrop 2000c. With respect to this clone: Its cognate antigen has yet to be identified. The input lacks base qualities; no much larger clone sits a single base away.

The full study reports these points: Because the study included a small number of donors, the genetic and exposure-history diversity represented was limited. Pairwise subsampling led to the expectation that sequencing depth would affect the degree of clonotype sharing among donors. Across a handful of donors, approximately 5% of naive CD4, 3% to 4% of naive CD8, 2.3% of memory CD4, and over 0.35% of memory CD8 clonotypes were shared. Sampling was restricted to blood, and TCR repertoires in tissue are likely to differ from TCR repertoires in blood. Even with the large sequencing depth, rarefaction of the sorted-subset datasets indicated that sequencing was incomplete. Clonotypes shared by all four sorted-subset donors showed higher generation probabilities than non-shared clonotypes. Naive subsets generally had larger estimated clonotype richness than memory subsets did.

The sequenced sample consisted of naive CD4+ T cells from PBMCs. Explained via the paper, the cell subset or site label denotes: CD45RA+ positively selected. The rearrangement joined TRBV21-1 to TRBJ2-2; the DNA was not used to check the table's D call, TRBD2. TRBV21-1 is an annotated pseudogene. The sequence was obtained from a young man in good health. Some clones in this sample may be carry-over from other donors' samples. In nucleotide form, the sequence is TGTGCCAGCAGCAAAGTAAACGGGAGGTTGGGCACCGGGGAGCTGTTTTTT. This codes for CASSKVNGRLGTGELFF.